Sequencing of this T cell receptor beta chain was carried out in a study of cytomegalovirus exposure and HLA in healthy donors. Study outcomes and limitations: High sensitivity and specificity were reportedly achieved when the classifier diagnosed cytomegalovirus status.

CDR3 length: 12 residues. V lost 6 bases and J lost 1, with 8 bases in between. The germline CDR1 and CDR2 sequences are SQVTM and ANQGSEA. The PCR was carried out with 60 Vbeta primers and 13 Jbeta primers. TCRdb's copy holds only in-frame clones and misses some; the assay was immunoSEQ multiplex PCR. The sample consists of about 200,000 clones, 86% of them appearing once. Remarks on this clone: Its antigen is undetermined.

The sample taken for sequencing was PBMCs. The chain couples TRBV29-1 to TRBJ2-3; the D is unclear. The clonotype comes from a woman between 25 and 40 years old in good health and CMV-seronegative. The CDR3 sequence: CSVQRGTDTQYF. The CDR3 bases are TGCAGCGTGCAGCGAGGCACAGATACGCAGTATTTT.